One and the same sample provided the 21 T cell receptor beta chains below, sequenced in a study of cytotoxic CD8 clonotypes in ibrutinib-treated CLL. Measured with immunoSEQ multiplex PCR; TCRdb has only the in-frame clones, and not every one. In the table there are roughly 200,000 clones, approximately 70% of which are singletons. Material: PBMCs, obtained after 12 months of ibrutinib treatment. The receptors shown here come from a human donor with chronic lymphocytic leukemia.

The gene calls are TRBV9 and TRBJ1-4, with 8 nucleotides matching TRBD1. This CDR3 is built from 15 residues. V was clipped by 3 bases and J by 7 bases; unmatched bases: 8. The germline CDR1 and CDR2 sequences are SGDLS and YYNGEE. Here the CDR3 reads CASSAFRGRGEKLFF. The CDR3 DNA is TGTGCCAGCAGCGCCTTCAGGGGGCGGGGTGAAAAACTGTTTTTT.

This clone was counted only a few times. At the DNA level, this CDR3 is encoded by other sequences in the same sample as well. The chain links TRBV27 to TRBJ1-1; a weak D match, TRBD1 (5 bases). Per the germline V gene, CDR1 is MNHEY and CDR2 is SMNVEV (reference sequence). Trimming pared 0 bases from V and 2 bases from J, leaving 10 bases between. There are 15 residues in the CDR3. CDR3: CASSLSGRGNTEAFF. The CDR3 DNA follows: TGTGCCAGCAGTTTATCGGGGAGGGGTAACACTGAAGCTTTCTTT.

This clone appeared once. The rearrangement uses TRBV30 and TRBJ2-2, with D tentatively TRBD2 (5 bases). The CDR3 loop spans 15 amino acids. Germline V gene data show CDR1 as GTSNPN and CDR2 as SVGIG (reference sequence). Trimming cost V 1 base and J 7 bases, with 16 bases left between them. The CDR3 nucleotides read TGTGCCTGGAGTGCGCCCCCCAGAGGAGGCGGGGAGCTGTTTTTT. It codes for CAWSAPPRGGGELFF. The full variable domain, with the rest looked up from reference TRBV30 and TRBJ2-2, is SQTIHQWPATLVQPVGSPLSLECTVEGTSNPNLYWYRQAAGRGLQLLFYSVGIGQISSEVPQNLSASRPQDRQFILSSKKLLLSDSGFYLCAWSAPPRGGGELFFGEGSRLTVL.

V usage is TRBV9 and J usage is TRBJ1-1; TRBD1 aligns across 7 bases. CDR1 and CDR2 from the germline V gene are SGDLS and YYNGEE. The J segment lost 4 bases and the V segment lost 3 bases, leaving 9 bases of the junction unmatched. This CDR3 has 15 residues. CDR3 coding DNA: TGTGCCAGCAGCGCCCCAGGGGGTGGTGGCACTGAAGCTTTCTTT. This encodes CASSAPGGGGTEAFF.

This clone was detected only a few times. The rearrangement links TRBV7-8 to TRBJ1-2; possibly TRBD1 for D (5 bases). The V end was cut by 5 bases, the J end by 5 bases, with 15 bases between. This CDR3 is built from 14 residues. CDR1 SGHVS and CDR2 FQNEAQ come from the germline V gene. CDR3 loop: CASSPWGEGYGYTF. CDR3 sequence (DNA): TGTGCCAGCAGCCCCTGGGGGGAAGGGTATGGCTACACCTTC.

Here the CDR3 reads CASSSLVTRDEQFF. DNA of the CDR3: TGTGCCAGCAGTTCCCTGGTGACTAGAGATGAGCAGTTCTTC. J is TRBJ2-1 and V is TRBV27; a possible D gene is TRBD2 (6 bases). CDR1 is MNHEY and CDR2 is SMNVEV in the germline V gene (reference sequence). Trimming removed 4 bases at V and 8 bases at J, with 15 bases between. The CDR3 is made up of 14 amino acids.

The sample holds many counts of this clone. This chain connects TRBV19 to TRBJ1-5, with 7 bases that match TRBD1. This CDR3 contains 17 residues. Germline CDR1 is LNHDA and CDR2 is SQIVND (reference sequence). V shed 5 bases and J 0 bases; nucleotides not matched to a gene: 10. The CDR3 DNA is TGTGCCAGTAGTCGGTTATGGGGACAGTTTAGCAATCAGCCCCAGCATTTT. This encodes CASSRLWGQFSNQPQHF.

The genes are TRBV19 and TRBJ2-7; D may be TRBD1 or TRBD2 (6 bases each). The CDR3 covers 13 residues. Looked up from germline, CDR1 is LNHDA and CDR2 is SQIVND (reference sequence). V was shortened by 10 bases and J by 7 bases, with 20 bases between the two germline ends. The CDR3 DNA is TGTGCCACTACGGTGTCGGGGGCAGGGGAGCAGTACTTC. This gives the protein CATTVSGAGEQYF.

V usage is TRBV30 and J usage is TRBJ2-7, with 10 nucleotides matching TRBD2. The V and J ends lost 0 bases and 4 bases, in that order; junction bases with no gene match: 6. From germline, CDR1 is GTSNPN and CDR2 SVGIG (reference sequence). This CDR3 region has 15 residues. The CDR3: CAWSVGSGGLYEQYF. CDR3 sequence (DNA): TGTGCCTGGAGTGTAGGTAGCGGGGGGCTTTACGAGCAGTACTTC. Full variable domain (rest looked up from reference TRBV30 and TRBJ2-7): SQTIHQWPATLVQPVGSPLSLECTVEGTSNPNLYWYRQAAGRGLQLLFYSVGIGQISSEVPQNLSASRPQDRQFILSSKKLLLSDSGFYLCAWSVGSGGLYEQYFGPGTRLTVT.

The chain links TRBV19 to TRBJ1-3; no firm D call. Germline CDR1 is LNHDA and CDR2 is SQIVND (reference sequence). The CDR3 has 18 amino acids. Between the trimmed V and J ends, which lost 3 bases and 0 bases, there was a span of 18 bases. CDR3 residues: CASSIVVRHGLSGNTIYF. The CDR3 region has the DNA TGTGCCAGTAGTATTGTGGTACGGCACGGCCTCTCTGGAAACACCATATATTTT.

The rearrangement links TRBV5-6 to TRBJ2-2; D is unclear. In germline, CDR1 is SGHDT, CDR2 YYEEEE. The CDR3 covers 13 residues. Trimming left V 3 bases short and J 5 bases short, with 8 bases between. The CDR3 coding sequence is TGTGCCAGCAGCTGGGCTTTGACCGGGGAGCTGTTTTTT. This gives the protein CASSWALTGELFF.

This chain joins TRBV6-1 and TRBJ1-6, with 9 bases that match TRBD1. J gave up 9 bases and V 9 bases, and 9 bases lay outside the gene matches. This CDR3 contains 14 residues. Germline loops: CDR1 MNHNS, CDR2 SASEGT. This CDR3 reads CASLRDRVVSPLHF. CDR3 coding DNA: TGTGCCAGTCTCCGGGACAGGGTTGTTTCACCCCTCCACTTT.

V gene TRBV11-1 combines with J gene TRBJ2-5, with a tentative D call TRBD2 (5 bases). Between the trimmed V and J ends, which lost 0 bases and 4 bases, there was a span of 12 bases. The CDR3 length is 15 residues. CDR1 is SGHAT, CDR2 FQDESV, per germline (reference sequence). As DNA, the CDR3 is TGTGCCAGCAGCTTAGCGTCGGGCGGAGGAGAGACCCAGTACTTC. Protein sequence: CASSLASGGGETQYF.

In its sample, this clone was seen many times. The V and J genes are TRBV5-4 and TRBJ1-5; 8 bases fit TRBD1. CDR3 length equals 16 residues. The trim removed 7 bases at V and 2 bases at J, leaving 11 bases unmatched. Germline CDR1 is SGHNT and CDR2 is YYREEE (reference sequence). CDR3 nucleotides: TGTGCCAGCTACGACCTCGGACAGGGAGGCAATCAGCCCCAGCATTTT. Its translation is CASYDLGQGGNQPQHF.

The rearrangement joins TRBV11-2 to TRBJ2-3; 9 bases are a match to TRBD2. Germline trimming cut 2 bases from V and 6 bases from J; bases unmatched to any gene: 15. The CDR3 totals 18 residues. The germline V gene has CDR1 SGHAT and CDR2 FQNNGV. The CDR3 DNA follows: TGTGCCAGCAGCTTAATAGCGGGGGCCCAACTTCGAGTGGATACGCAGTATTTT. Protein product: CASSLIAGAQLRVDTQYF.

The CDR3 DNA reads TGTGCCAGCAGCCAAGCGTTTGCGGGAGGAGAGACCCAGTACTTC. It translates to CASSQAFAGGETQYF. The chain has TRBV4-2 and TRBJ2-5, with 8 bases that match TRBD2. The CDR3 loop spans 15 amino acids. Germline CDR1 and CDR2: LGHNA and YNFKEQ. V trimming: 1 base; J trimming: 4 bases; junction bases outside the gene matches: 5.

The V and J genes are TRBV6-6 and TRBJ2-7, with TRBD2 matching over 14 bases. The CDR3 has 16 residues. V lost 5 bases to trimming and J lost 0 bases; unmatched junction nucleotides: 3. Germline assignment: CDR1 MNHNY and CDR2 SVGAGI (reference sequence). The CDR3, as DNA: TGTGCCAGCAGTGGGACTAGCGGGAGAAGCTCCTACGAGCAGTACTTC. Residues: CASSGTSGRSSYEQYF.

A single count supports this clone. This rearrangement joins TRBV2 to TRBJ2-7; unclear D gene. CDR3 length: 12 amino acids. The germline V gene has CDR1 SNHLY and CDR2 FYNNEI. The V and J ends lost 6 bases and 6 bases respectively, with 12 bases between them. CDR3 sequence (DNA): TGTGCCAGCAGACCCGAAATAACCGAGCAGTACTTC. Its translation is CASRPEITEQYF.

The V gene is TRBV11-2, the J gene TRBJ1-2; TRBD1 aligns across 12 bases. The V gene's germline CDR1 is SGHAT and CDR2 FQNNGV. CDR3 size: 17 residues. J was trimmed by 0 bases and V by 5 bases; bases with no gene match: 7. This CDR3 is CASSRSGTGGSNYGYTF. The CDR3 nucleotides read TGTGCCAGCAGCCGTTCCGGGACAGGGGGCTCTAACTATGGCTACACCTTC.

A word on this clone: Other DNA sequences in this sample translate to the same CDR3. The rearrangement uses TRBV28 and TRBJ1-1; the D gene is possibly TRBD1 (5 bases). The CDR3 loop spans 15 amino acids. The V end lost 5 bases, the J end lost 0 bases, and 13 bases lay between the germline ends. In germline, CDR1 is MDHEN, CDR2 SYDVKM. The CDR3 loop reads CASSPPDRLNTEAFF. CDR3 DNA: TGTGCCAGCAGTCCACCCGACAGATTGAACACTGAAGCTTTCTTT.

Notes on this clone: The junction departs from the called germline gene at one end, perhaps through a read error. The chain carries TRBV7-8 and TRBJ2-7; D might be TRBD1 or TRBD2, each matching 5 bases. This CDR3 has 8 amino acids. CDR1 is SGHVS, CDR2 FQNEAQ, per germline. CDR3 region: CGANPPYF. As DNA, the CDR3 is TGCGGGGCCAACCCGCCGTACTTC.